Below are 18 T cell receptor beta chains sequenced from a single sample in a study of blood T cell repertoires in COVID-19. The data were produced by immunoSEQ multiplex PCR, yet TCRdb's version contains in-frame clones alone and is incomplete. Here the sample spans over 85,000 clones, 75% to 95% being singletons. Sequencing was performed on peripheral blood. These receptors were collected from a man aged 18 to 30 with acute or convalescent COVID-19.

V is TRBV27 and J is TRBJ2-5; a weak D match, TRBD1 (6 bases). V was pared by 6 bases and J by 2 bases, with 10 bases between. The length of the CDR3 is 13 residues. Germline V gives CDR1 MNHEY, CDR2 SMNVEV (reference sequence). The CDR3: CASRKTGQETQYF. For the CDR3, the DNA is TGTGCCAGCAGGAAAACAGGGCAAGAGACCCAGTACTTC.

The V gene is TRBV6-6, the J gene TRBJ1-1, with TRBD1 matching 7 bases. In germline, CDR1 is MNHNY, CDR2 SVGAGI (reference sequence). CDR3 size: 15 residues. Trimming took 6 bases from V and 1 from J; bases not matched to a gene: 8. The CDR3 DNA is TGTGCCAGCAGCGAGACCGGGACAGAGAACACTGAAGCTTTCTTT. It codes for CASSETGTENTEAFF.

This chain connects TRBV27 to TRBJ1-1, with 10 bases lining up with TRBD1. The length of the CDR3 is 18 residues. With V trimmed by 2 bases and J by 3 bases, 12 bases remained unmatched. CDR1 is MNHEY and CDR2 is SMNVEV in the germline V gene (reference sequence). The DNA for the CDR3 is TGTGCCAGCAGTTTACGCCGACAGGGGGCTGCGTGGGACACTGAAGCTTTCTTT. Its translation: CASSLRRQGAAWDTEAFF.

This clone was seen once. The gene calls are TRBV20-1 and TRBJ2-3; D remains unclear. This CDR3 region has 15 residues. Looked up from germline, CDR1 is DFQATT and CDR2 is SNEGSKA (reference sequence). V lost 6 bases to trimming and J lost 5 bases, with 21 bases between them. In nucleotides, the CDR3 is TGCAGTGCCAGTTCCCCGGAGTCGCCACAAGATACGCAGTATTTT. Protein product: CSASSPESPQDTQYF.

The V call is TRBV6-5, the J call TRBJ2-1; TRBD1 aligns across 10 bases. The V and J ends lost 6 bases and 10 bases, in that order; junction bases with no gene match: 6. This CDR3 comprises 13 residues. Germline assignment: CDR1 MNHEY and CDR2 SVGAGI. In DNA form, the CDR3 reads TGTGCCAGCAGCCCGACAGGGGGCGTCGAGCAGTTCTTC. Its protein is CASSPTGGVEQFF.

V gene TRBV6-5 combines with J gene TRBJ1-5; weak D call: TRBD1 (5 bases). The CDR3 covers 15 residues. From germline, CDR1 is MNHEY and CDR2 SVGAGI. V shed 7 bases and J shed 1 base, with 14 bases lying between them. Here the CDR3 reads CASNLQVTSNQPQHF. DNA of the CDR3: TGTGCCAGCAACCTACAGGTTACGAGCAATCAGCCCCAGCATTTT.

V is TRBV25-1 and J is TRBJ1-4, with 9 bases matching TRBD1. The germline gives CDR1 MGHDK, CDR2 SYGVNS. CDR3 size: 15 residues. The ends lost 1 base at V and 5 bases at J; junction bases unmatched: 2. The CDR3 protein is CASSESGTGNEKLFF. The CDR3 DNA reads as TGTGCCAGCAGTGAATCGGGGACAGGGAATGAAAAACTGTTTTTT.

This chain connects TRBV11-2 to TRBJ1-1, with 7 bases that match TRBD1. Germline CDR1 reads SGHAT; CDR2 reads FQNNGV. This CDR3 is 13 amino acids long. V gave up 5 bases and J gave up 4 bases; unmatched junction bases: 4. For the CDR3, the DNA is TGTGCCAGCAGCGCAACAGGGGTCACTGAAGCTTTCTTT. Protein product: CASSATGVTEAFF.

The sample holds one count of this clone. An end of the junction does not agree with germline; a read error may underlie this. This chain joins TRBV7-2 and TRBJ1-2; 7 positions agree with TRBD1. The CDR3 is made up of 13 amino acids. Germline V CDR1 and CDR2: SGHTA, FQGNSA. DNA of the CDR3: TGTGCCAGCAGCCTCGGACAGGCTACTTATTATCTTTTC. Amino acid sequence: CASSLGQATYYLF.

The chain joins TRBV5-4 to TRBJ2-7; tentatively, D is TRBD2 (6 bases). V lost 3 bases and J lost 0, with 22 bases in between. The CDR3 is 18 residues long. CDR1 is SGHNT, CDR2 YYREEE, per germline (reference sequence). Written as DNA, the CDR3 is TGTGCCAGCAGCTCTACACTTAAAGGGACTGTGAGCTCCTACGAGCAGTACTTC. Its translation: CASSSTLKGTVSSYEQYF. The variable domain in full, with the rest retrieved from reference TRBV5-4 and TRBJ2-7, is ETGVTQSPTHLIKTRGQQVTLRCSSQSGHNTVSWYQQALGQGPQFIFQYYREEENGRGNFPPRFSGLQFPNYSSELNVNALELDDSALYLCASSSTLKGTVSSYEQYFGPGTRLTVT.

The rearrangement uses TRBV18 and TRBJ1-1; 7 bases fit TRBD1. The CDR3 contains 15 residues. Germline lookup yields CDR1 KGHSH and CDR2 LQKENI. The J segment lost 0 bases and the V segment lost 4 bases, leaving 5 bases of the junction unmatched. CDR3 sequence: CASSRLGQLNTEAFF. CDR3 coding DNA: TGTGCCAGCTCACGACTGGGACAGCTGAACACTGAAGCTTTCTTT.

This chain connects TRBV19 to TRBJ1-5; D is undetermined. The CDR3 has 16 residues. V was pared by 2 bases and J by 5 bases, with 16 bases between. Germline V CDR1 and CDR2: LNHDA, SQIVND (reference sequence). CDR3 sequence (DNA): TGTGCCAGTAGTATAAGCGAGGCCGAGGCGTATCAGCCCCAGCATTTT. Translation: CASSISEAEAYQPQHF.

The chain is built from TRBV30 and TRBJ1-1; 7 bases are shared with TRBD1. The CDR3 runs 12 residues. From germline, CDR1 is GTSNPN and CDR2 SVGIG (reference sequence). V dropped 4 bases and J dropped 6; count of bases not matched to a gene: 5. The CDR3 sequence: CAWTQGISEAFF. CDR3 in DNA: TGTGCCTGGACACAGGGGATCTCTGAAGCTTTCTTT.

The chain has TRBV7-9 and TRBJ1-4, with D perhaps TRBD1 (6 bases). Germline CDR1 SEHNR, CDR2 FQNEAQ (reference sequence). The length of the CDR3 is 12 residues. V was shortened by 2 bases and J by 8 bases, with 6 bases between the two germline ends. CDR3 DNA sequence: TGTGCCAGCAGCTTACAGGGGGAAAAACTGTTTTTT. Its protein is CASSLQGEKLFF.

The chain uses TRBV4-1 and TRBJ1-1; 8 bases fit TRBD1. J was trimmed by 7 bases and V by 1 base; bases with no gene match: 11. This CDR3 is built from 16 residues. Germline lookup yields CDR1 MGHRA and CDR2 YSYEKL. This chain's CDR3 is CASSQGGGRGRGEAFF. In DNA, the CDR3 is TGCGCCAGCAGCCAAGGAGGGGGCAGGGGGCGGGGTGAAGCTTTCTTT.

This chain links TRBV4-1 with TRBJ1-2; no clear D. CDR3 size: 14 residues. Germline-derived CDR1 and CDR2 are MGHRA and YSYEKL. Trimming pared 0 bases from V and 2 bases from J, leaving 7 bases between. In nucleotides, the CDR3 is TGCGCCAGCAGCCAAGAAGGAGCCAACTATGGCTACACCTTC. It specifies CASSQEGANYGYTF.

This chain joins TRBV30 and TRBJ2-5; maybe TRBD2 (5 bases). V shed 0 bases and J shed 3 bases, with 11 bases lying between them. Germline V gene sequence: CDR1 GTSNPN, CDR2 SVGIG (reference sequence). The CDR3 is 14 amino acids. CDR3 loop: CAWSVEGLKETQYF. The CDR3 DNA follows: TGTGCCTGGAGTGTCGAGGGATTGAAAGAGACCCAGTACTTC. Drawing the rest from reference TRBV30 and TRBJ2-5, the complete variable domain is SQTIHQWPATLVQPVGSPLSLECTVEGTSNPNLYWYRQAAGRGLQLLFYSVGIGQISSEVPQNLSASRPQDRQFILSSKKLLLSDSGFYLCAWSVEGLKETQYFGPGTRLLVL.

The chain recombines TRBV24-1 with TRBJ1-2; tentative D call: TRBD1 (6 bases). This CDR3 spans 14 amino acids. The V and J ends lost 2 bases and 6 bases respectively, with 12 bases between them. Germline V gene sequence: CDR1 KGHDR, CDR2 SFDVKD. The CDR3 region has the DNA TGTGCCACCAGTGATTCCCGTAAGGGGGATGGCTACACCTTC. It translates to CATSDSRKGDGYTF.